These T cell receptor beta chains were read from a single sample in a study of shared clonotypes between healthy human individuals. Clones were read by immunoSEQ multiplex PCR, and TCRdb kept only the in-frame ones, dropping some. The sample records roughly 2.5 million clones, about 92% being singletons. Sequencing was carried out using naive CD4+ T cells sorted from blood. The source is a man aged 18 to 30 in good health. CDR3s include the opening cysteine and the closing phenylalanine or tryptophan.

V gene,CDR3 protein
TRBV7-9,CASSLQPWVGSVGELFF
TRBV7-9,CASSPYGLAGNEQFF
TRBV19,CASSSGTGSTDTQYF
TRBV28,CASSSGGGEQPQHF
TRBV5-1,CASTKPGQGRILGANEQFF
TRBV15,CATSSQTGGYGYTF
TRBV4-1,CASSWGNEQFF
TRBV6-5,CATQRGFYEQYF
TRBV29-1,CSARQGSGNTIYF
TRBV28,CASSTGQTTNEKLFF
TRBV19,CASSTGRTGGTEAFF
TRBV18,CASSPGATNEKLFF
TRBV5-1,CASSLVFSGITDTQYF
TRBV6-5,CASKRPGYNEQFF
TRBV9,CASAALPNQPQHF
TRBV18,CASSPSLQETQYF
TRBV25-1,CASSDKTGANYEQYF
TRBV9,CASSVVSGRTDTQYF
TRBV5-1,CAGPKTGDIETQYF
TRBV27,CASSLSQGGEQYF
TRBV28,CASSFATGGFRAEAFF
TRBV28,CATDRGQETQYF
TRBV6-1,CASRDPALEGYTF
TRBV27,CASSYEDRVTEAFF
TRBV5-6,CASSLDRDRGYTF
TRBV7-2,CASSLSGGTYEQYF
TRBV5-1,CASSQQGKGITDTQYF
TRBV9,CASSVASTRGPGYTF
TRBV7-2,CASSFRLVEQGGAFF
TRBV9,CASSLSTGPEASGYTF
TRBV7-9,CASSLGGAITGELFF